A single sample is the source of the 7 T cell receptor beta chains below, sequenced in a study of T cells expressing NK-cell markers. TCRdb reanalyzed the 5' RACE reads and collapses them to one entry per CDR3 protein, without DNA. The specimen's table records 200,000 to 300,000 distinct CDR3 sequences. Input material: blood T cells: a sorted CD56 or NKG2C T cell subset, CD4+ or CD8+ T cells, or bulk PBMC T cells (not recorded which). These receptors all stem from a woman between 18 and 70 years old in good health.

The V gene is TRBV12-3 or TRBV12-4, the J gene TRBJ1-3. This CDR3 contains 12 residues. CDR3 sequence reads: CASSFKRNTIYF.

This sequence joins TRBV4-3 and TRBJ2-1; as DNA is missing, the TRBD2 call by TCRdb cannot be tested. The CDR3 covers 16 residues. Germline CDR1 LGHNA, CDR2 YSLEER. The CDR3 protein is CASSQEAGGTYNEQFF.

The rearrangement joins TRBV12-3 or TRBV12-4 to TRBJ2-7; TCRdb lists TRBD2, though no DNA is available to test this call. CDR3 length: 14 amino acids. The CDR3 protein is CASTPQGGGYEQYF.

The chain employs TRBV12-3 or TRBV12-4 and TRBJ2-2. The CDR3 loop spans 14 amino acids. CDR3 amino acids: CASRRVMETGELFF.

This chain joins TRBV7-3 and TRBJ2-1; the D call from TCRdb, TRBD1, cannot be confirmed without DNA. The CDR3 has 13 residues. Germline V gene sequence: CDR1 SGHTA, CDR2 FQGTGA. CDR3 region: CASSSQGNNEQFF.

The chain employs TRBV12-3 or TRBV12-4 and TRBJ2-3. This CDR3 contains 15 residues. The CDR3 reads CASKQRGGSTDTQYF.

This CDR3 reads CASRKGGETQYF. This sequence joins TRBV2 and TRBJ2-5; TCRdb returns TRBD1, unconfirmable since there is no DNA. The CDR3 is made up of 12 amino acids. CDR1 SNHLY and CDR2 FYNNEI come from the germline V gene.